Listed below are T cell receptor beta chains from one sample, sequenced in a study of response to subunit inactivated influenza vaccine. TCRdb recomputed calls from the RT-PCR reads with MiXCR, one row per CDR3 protein. The sample lists 700,000 to 800,000 distinct CDR3 sequences, approximately 17% occurring once. The material sequenced was PBMCs from blood, taken roughly 5 days after vaccination. The receptors derive from a man aged 50-60 years who received an inactivated influenza vaccine. Each CDR3 is given with its conserved first and last residue. The D gene is left open where the match is weak. Size tells how often a clone was seen (once, few, many) or the class of an expanded clone, and some rows leave it out.

j_call	clone_size	d_call	v_call	cdr3_aa	cdr3_nt
TRBJ2-7	.	TRBD1	TRBV12-3/TRBV12-4	CASRLGTGGHYEQYF	TGTGCCAGCAGGTTAGGGACAGGGGGCCACTACGAGCAGTACTTC
TRBJ1-1	few	.	TRBV28	CASSPTALNTEAFF	TGTGCCAGCAGTCCGACGGCCTTGAACACTGAAGCTTTCTTT
TRBJ2-7	few	TRBD2	TRBV6-5	CASSYSMRGGEQYF	TGTGCCAGCAGTTACTCGATGCGGGGGGGTGAGCAGTACTTC
TRBJ2-7	.	TRBD2	TRBV5-1	CASSLDARLAEGEQYF	TGCGCCAGCAGCTTGGACGCGAGACTAGCGGAGGGCGAGCAGTACTTC
TRBJ2-5	.	.	TRBV20-1	CSARDKTSLETQYF	TGCAGTGCTAGAGATAAAACTAGTTTAGAGACCCAGTACTTC
TRBJ2-1	few	.	TRBV20-1	CSARATRASSYNEQFF	TGCAGTGCTAGAGCGACGAGGGCGAGCTCCTACAATGAGCAGTTCTTC
TRBJ2-3	.	TRBD2	TRBV20-1	CSASRGGALDTQYF	TGCAGTGCTAGTCGCGGGGGGGCTTTGGATACGCAGTATTTT
TRBJ2-7	many	TRBD1	TRBV7-2	CASNSQGATTEQYF	TGTGCCAGCAACTCACAGGGGGCAACGACCGAGCAGTACTTC
TRBJ1-1	few	.	TRBV4-3	CASSQDSRNRAFF	TGCGCCAGCAGCCAAGATTCCCGTAATCGAGCTTTCTTT
TRBJ1-1	.	.	TRBV10-3	CAISEPTENTEAFF	TGTGCCATCAGTGAGCCGACCGAGAACACTGAAGCTTTCTTT
TRBJ2-4	.	.	TRBV12-3/TRBV12-4	CASSPGKNIQYF	TGTGCCAGCAGCCCGGGTAAAAACATTCAGTACTTC
TRBJ2-1	many	.	TRBV29-1	CSASGASLGNEQFF	TGCAGCGCCTCGGGGGCCTCCCTGGGAAATGAGCAGTTCTTC
TRBJ2-5	.	.	TRBV11-3	CASSLGYGAEETQYF	TGTGCCAGCAGCTTAGGATATGGGGCGGAAGAGACCCAGTACTTC
TRBJ1-2	.	.	TRBV14	CASSLSQAGGSGYTF	TGTGCCAGCAGCCTGTCCCAAGCAGGAGGATCCGGCTACACCTTC
TRBJ2-3	.	.	TRBV7-2	CASSLVPLSTDTQYF	TGTGCCAGCAGCTTAGTTCCACTTAGCACAGATACGCAGTATTTT
TRBJ2-5	few	.	TRBV7-9	CASGVETQYF	TGTGCCAGCGGCGTGGAGACCCAGTACTTC
TRBJ2-3	.	.	TRBV4-3	CASSPERYRVDTQYF	TGCGCCAGCAGCCCGGAGCGGTATAGGGTAGATACGCAGTATTTT
TRBJ2-3	.	TRBD2	TRBV9	CASSVTTSGAVTDTQYF	TGTGCCAGCAGCGTAACGACTAGCGGGGCGGTCACAGATACGCAGTATTTT
TRBJ2-5	few	TRBD2	TRBV9	CASSIGTIGETQYF	TGTGCCAGCAGCATCGGGACTATCGGAGAGACCCAGTACTTC
TRBJ2-3	many	.	TRBV12-3/TRBV12-4	CASTDTDTQYF	TGTGCCAGCACAGACACGGATACGCAGTATTTT
TRBJ2-7	.	.	TRBV5-6	CASSFPTGREQYF	TGTGCCAGCAGCTTTCCGACAGGGAGGGAGCAGTACTTC
TRBJ2-3	few	TRBD2	TRBV4-2	CASRTSDWDTQYF	TGTGCCAGCAGGACTAGCGATTGGGATACGCAGTATTTT
TRBJ1-1	.	.	TRBV7-9	CASSLRGWDEAFF	TGTGCCAGCAGCTTGCGGGGGTGGGATGAAGCTTTCTTT
TRBJ2-1	.	TRBD2	TRBV7-2	CASSTRTSGRNEQFF	TGTGCCAGCAGCACGCGGACTAGCGGGAGGAATGAGCAGTTCTTC
TRBJ1-2	.	.	TRBV3-1	CASSHSSRPRDGYTF	TGTGCCAGCAGCCATTCTTCCCGTCCTAGGGATGGCTACACCTTC
TRBJ1-2	few	.	TRBV6-2/TRBV6-3	CASSRTKTFYGYTF	TGTGCCAGCAGTAGGACCAAGACCTTCTATGGCTACACCTTC
TRBJ2-3	.	.	TRBV7-2	CASSFSRSTDTQYF	TGTGCCAGCAGCTTTAGTAGGAGCACAGATACGCAGTATTTT
TRBJ2-7	.	.	TRBV4-1	CASSLDGPREQYF	TGCGCCAGCAGCCTAGACGGACCTCGGGAGCAGTACTTC
TRBJ1-2	.	.	TRBV20-1	CSARRRGRPYGYTF	TGCAGTGCTAGAAGAAGGGGCAGGCCGTATGGCTACACCTTC
TRBJ2-7	.	.	TRBV3-1	CASSQEREQYF	TGTGCCAGCAGCCAAGAGCGCGAGCAGTACTTC
TRBJ2-7	few	.	TRBV20-1	CSATNPRQVAYEQYF	TGCAGTGCTACCAACCCGCGGCAGGTTGCCTACGAGCAGTACTTC
TRBJ2-5	.	.	TRBV6-5	CASSYSWQESKEAQYF	TGTGCCAGCAGTTACTCGTGGCAGGAGTCAAAAGAGGCCCAGTACTTC
TRBJ2-1	few	.	TRBV7-9	CAIAPLSSYNEQFF	TGTGCCATCGCCCCTCTAAGCAGCTACAATGAGCAGTTCTTC
TRBJ2-1	few	TRBD1	TRBV20-1	CSASFGQGKPNEQFF	TGCAGTGCCAGTTTTGGACAGGGAAAGCCCAATGAGCAGTTCTTC
TRBJ2-1	few	TRBD2	TRBV10-3	CAISGQASGSNEQFF	TGTGCCATCAGTGGACAGGCTAGCGGGAGCAATGAGCAGTTCTTC
TRBJ2-1	.	.	TRBV7-2	CASSLGEGRYNEQFF	TGTGCCAGCAGCTTAGGGGAAGGCCGGTACAATGAGCAGTTCTTC
TRBJ2-5	.	.	TRBV27	CASSPAGEKTQYF	TGTGCCAGCAGCCCGGCAGGGGAGAAGACCCAGTACTTC
TRBJ2-1	.	.	TRBV20-1	CSALDWYNEQFF	TGCAGTGCCCTGGACTGGTACAATGAGCAGTTCTTC
TRBJ1-5	few	TRBD1	TRBV7-8	CASSLVDRDSNQPQHF	TGTGCCAGCAGCTTAGTTGACAGGGACAGCAATCAGCCCCAGCATTTT
TRBJ1-1	few	.	TRBV12-3/TRBV12-4	CASSFGRTVNTEAFF	TGTGCCAGCAGTTTTGGGCGGACAGTGAACACTGAAGCTTTCTTT
TRBJ2-3	.	.	TRBV11-1	CASSSLADSSTDTQYF	TGTGCCAGCAGCTCATTAGCGGATTCTAGCACAGATACGCAGTATTTT